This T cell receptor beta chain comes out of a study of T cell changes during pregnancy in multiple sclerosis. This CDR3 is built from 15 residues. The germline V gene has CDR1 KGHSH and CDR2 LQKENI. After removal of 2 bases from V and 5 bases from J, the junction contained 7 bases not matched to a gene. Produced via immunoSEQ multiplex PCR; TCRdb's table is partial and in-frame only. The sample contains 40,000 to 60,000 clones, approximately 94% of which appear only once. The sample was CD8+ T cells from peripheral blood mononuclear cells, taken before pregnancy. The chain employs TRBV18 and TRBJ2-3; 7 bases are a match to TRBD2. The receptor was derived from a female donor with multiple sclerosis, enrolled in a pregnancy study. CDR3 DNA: TGTGCCAGCTCACCAATAGGACTAGACAGAGATACGCAGTATTTT. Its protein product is CASSPIGLDRDTQYF.